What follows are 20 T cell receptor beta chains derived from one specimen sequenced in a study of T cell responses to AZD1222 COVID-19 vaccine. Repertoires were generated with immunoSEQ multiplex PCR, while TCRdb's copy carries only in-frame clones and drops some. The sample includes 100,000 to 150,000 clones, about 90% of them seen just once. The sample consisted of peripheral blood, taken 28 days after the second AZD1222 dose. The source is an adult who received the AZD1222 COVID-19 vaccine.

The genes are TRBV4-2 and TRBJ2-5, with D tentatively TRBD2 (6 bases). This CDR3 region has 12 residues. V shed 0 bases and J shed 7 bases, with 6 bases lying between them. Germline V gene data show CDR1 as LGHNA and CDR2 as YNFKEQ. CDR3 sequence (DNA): TGTGCCAGCAGCCAAGACGGGGGGACCCAGTACTTC. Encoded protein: CASSQDGGTQYF.

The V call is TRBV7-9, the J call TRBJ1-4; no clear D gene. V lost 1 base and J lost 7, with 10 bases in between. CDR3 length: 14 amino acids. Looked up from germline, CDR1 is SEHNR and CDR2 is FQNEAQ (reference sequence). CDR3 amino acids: CASSLGFSGEKLFF. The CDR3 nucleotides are TGTGCCAGCAGCTTAGGCTTTTCTGGTGAAAAACTGTTTTTT.

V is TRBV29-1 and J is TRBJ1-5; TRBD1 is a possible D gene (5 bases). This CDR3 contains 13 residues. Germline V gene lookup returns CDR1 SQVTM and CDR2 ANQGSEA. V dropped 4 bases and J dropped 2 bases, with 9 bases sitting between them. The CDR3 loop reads CSVGGDGNQPQHF. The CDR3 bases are TGCAGCGTTGGGGGGGACGGCAATCAGCCCCAGCATTTT. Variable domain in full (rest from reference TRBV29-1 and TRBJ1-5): SAVISQKPSRDICQRGTSLTIQCQVDSQVTMMFWYRQQPGQSLTLIATANQGSEATYESGFVIDKFPISRPNLTFSTLTVSNMSPEDSSIYLCSVGGDGNQPQHFGDGTRLSIL.

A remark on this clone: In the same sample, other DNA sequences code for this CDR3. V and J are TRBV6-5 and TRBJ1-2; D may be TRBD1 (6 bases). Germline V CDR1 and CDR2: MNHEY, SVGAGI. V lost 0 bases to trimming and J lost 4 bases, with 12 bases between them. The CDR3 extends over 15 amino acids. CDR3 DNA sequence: TGTGCCAGCAGTTACTCGACGGGGGCGGTCTATGGCTACACCTTC. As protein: CASSYSTGAVYGYTF.

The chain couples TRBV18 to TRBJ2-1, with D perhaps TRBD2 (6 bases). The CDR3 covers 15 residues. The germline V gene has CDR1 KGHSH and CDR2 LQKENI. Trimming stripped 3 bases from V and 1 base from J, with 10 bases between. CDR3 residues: CASSPLGGSYNEQFF. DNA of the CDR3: TGTGCCAGCTCACCCCTGGGGGGTTCCTACAATGAGCAGTTCTTC.

Written as DNA, the CDR3 is TGTGCCTGGAGTAGCACTAACACAGATACGCAGTATTTT. This codes for CAWSSTNTDTQYF. The chain links TRBV30 to TRBJ2-3; D is ambiguous. CDR3 size: 13 residues. Germline V lookup: CDR1 GTSNPN, CDR2 SVGIG (reference sequence). V lost 2 bases and J 2 bases, leaving 8 bases between the germline ends.

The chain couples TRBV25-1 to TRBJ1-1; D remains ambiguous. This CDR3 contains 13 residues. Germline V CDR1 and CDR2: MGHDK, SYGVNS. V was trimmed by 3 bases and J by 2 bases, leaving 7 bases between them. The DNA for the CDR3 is TGTGCCAGCAGTGACACGCTTAACACTGAAGCTTTCTTT. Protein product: CASSDTLNTEAFF.

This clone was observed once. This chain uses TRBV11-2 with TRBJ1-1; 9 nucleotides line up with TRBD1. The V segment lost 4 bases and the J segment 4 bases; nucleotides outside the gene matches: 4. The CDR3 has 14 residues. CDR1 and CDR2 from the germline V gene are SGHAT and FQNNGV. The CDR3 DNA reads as TGTGCCAGCAGCTCAACAGGGGGCGGCACTGAAGCTTTCTTT. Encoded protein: CASSSTGGGTEAFF.

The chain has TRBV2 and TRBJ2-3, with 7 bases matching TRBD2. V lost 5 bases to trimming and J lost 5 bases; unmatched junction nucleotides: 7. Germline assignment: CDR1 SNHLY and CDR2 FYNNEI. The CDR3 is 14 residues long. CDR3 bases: TGTGCCAGCAGTCCCACTATAGCGGGAGATACGCAGTATTTT. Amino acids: CASSPTIAGDTQYF.

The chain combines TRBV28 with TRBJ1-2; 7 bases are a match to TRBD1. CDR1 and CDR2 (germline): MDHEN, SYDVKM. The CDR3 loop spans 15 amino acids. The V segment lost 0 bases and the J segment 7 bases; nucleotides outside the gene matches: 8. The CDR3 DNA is TGTGCCAGCAGTTTATGGAATCGACAGGGCGGTGGCTACACCTTC. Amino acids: CASSLWNRQGGGYTF.

CDR3 region: CASTPWAGGATDTQYF. The CDR3 region has the DNA TGTGCCAGCACCCCTTGGGCAGGGGGCGCGACAGATACGCAGTATTTT. The genes are TRBV6-2 or TRBV6-3 and TRBJ2-3, with 8 bases fitting TRBD1. V shed 7 bases and J 3 bases; nucleotides not matched to a gene: 12. Germline V lookup: CDR1 MNHEY, CDR2 SVGEGT. There are 16 residues in the CDR3.

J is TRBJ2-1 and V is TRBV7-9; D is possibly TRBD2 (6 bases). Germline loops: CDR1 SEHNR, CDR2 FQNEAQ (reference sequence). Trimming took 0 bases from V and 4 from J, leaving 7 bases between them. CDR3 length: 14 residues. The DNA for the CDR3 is TGTGCCAGCAGCTTAGCGGGGGGATACAATGAGCAGTTCTTC. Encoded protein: CASSLAGGYNEQFF.

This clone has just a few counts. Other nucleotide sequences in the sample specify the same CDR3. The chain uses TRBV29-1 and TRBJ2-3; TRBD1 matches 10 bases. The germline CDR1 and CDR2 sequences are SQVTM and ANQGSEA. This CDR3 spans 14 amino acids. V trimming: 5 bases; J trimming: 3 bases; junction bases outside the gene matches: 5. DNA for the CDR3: TGCAGCGTTAGACAGGGGGCGCGTACAGATACGCAGTATTTT. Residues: CSVRQGARTDTQYF.

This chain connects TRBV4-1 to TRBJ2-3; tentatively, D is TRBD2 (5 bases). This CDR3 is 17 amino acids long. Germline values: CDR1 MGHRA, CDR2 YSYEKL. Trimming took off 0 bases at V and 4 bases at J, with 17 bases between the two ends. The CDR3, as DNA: TGCGCCAGCAGCCAAGATCTCGGACTGCTTGGGGCAGATACGCAGTATTTT. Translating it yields CASSQDLGLLGADTQYF.

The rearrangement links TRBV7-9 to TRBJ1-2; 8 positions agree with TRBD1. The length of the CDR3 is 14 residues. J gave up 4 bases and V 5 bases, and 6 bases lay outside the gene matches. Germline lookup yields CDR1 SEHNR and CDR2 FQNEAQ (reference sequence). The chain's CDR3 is CASSVGQGLYGYTF. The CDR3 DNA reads TGTGCCAGCAGCGTTGGACAGGGCCTCTATGGCTACACCTTC.

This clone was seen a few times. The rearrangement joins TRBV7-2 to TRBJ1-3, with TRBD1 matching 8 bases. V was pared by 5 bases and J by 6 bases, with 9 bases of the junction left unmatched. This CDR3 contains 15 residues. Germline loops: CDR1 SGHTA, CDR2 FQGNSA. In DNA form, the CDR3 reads TGTGCCAGCAGCCAAAGGGACAGGTTGGAAAACACCATATATTTT. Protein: CASSQRDRLENTIYF.

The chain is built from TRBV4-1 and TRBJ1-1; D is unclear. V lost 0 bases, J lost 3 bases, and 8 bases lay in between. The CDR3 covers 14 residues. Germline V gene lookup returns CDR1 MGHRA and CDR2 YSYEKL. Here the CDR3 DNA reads TGCGCCAGCAGCCAAGATTTTGAGGACACTGAAGCTTTCTTT. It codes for CASSQDFEDTEAFF.

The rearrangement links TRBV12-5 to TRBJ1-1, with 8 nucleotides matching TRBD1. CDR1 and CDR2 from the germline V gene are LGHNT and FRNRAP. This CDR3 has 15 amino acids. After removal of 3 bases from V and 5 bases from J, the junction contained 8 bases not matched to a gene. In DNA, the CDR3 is TGTGCTAGTGGTTTACCGACAGGGGACAGGACTGAAGCTTTCTTT. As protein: CASGLPTGDRTEAFF.

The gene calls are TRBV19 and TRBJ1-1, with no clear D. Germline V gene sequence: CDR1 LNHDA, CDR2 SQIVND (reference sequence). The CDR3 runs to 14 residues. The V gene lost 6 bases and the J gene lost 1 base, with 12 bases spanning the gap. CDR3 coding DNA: TGTGCCAGTAGGCCGGGATCGGGGAACACTGAAGCTTTCTTT. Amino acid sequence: CASRPGSGNTEAFF.

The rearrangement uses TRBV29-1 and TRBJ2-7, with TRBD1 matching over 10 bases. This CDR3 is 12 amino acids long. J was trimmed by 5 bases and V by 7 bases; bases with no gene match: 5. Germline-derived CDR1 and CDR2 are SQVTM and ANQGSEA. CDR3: CSAWTGGNEQYF. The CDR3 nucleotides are TGCAGCGCTTGGACAGGGGGTAACGAGCAGTACTTC.